The 2 T cell receptor beta chains below come from one sample, sequenced in a study of cytomegalovirus exposure and HLA in healthy donors. The PCR ran on 60 Vbeta and 13 Jbeta primers. Repertoires were generated with immunoSEQ multiplex PCR, while TCRdb's copy carries only in-frame clones and drops some. This sample carries about 120,000 clones, around 80% of them seen once, and the ten largest clones take about a tenth. Sequenced input: PBMCs. The receptors derive from a young man in good health and CMV-seropositive.

The rearrangement uses TRBV18 and TRBJ2-2, with D tentatively TRBD2 (5 bases). Germline V lookup: CDR1 KGHSH, CDR2 LQKENI. Trimming shortened V by 0 bases and J by 5 bases, and 10 bases separated the two germline ends. The CDR3 runs 15 residues. The CDR3 nucleotides are TGTGCCAGCTCACCACCTGTAGGGAGAACCGGGGAGCTGTTTTTT. It codes for CASSPPVGRTGELFF.

CDR3 amino acids: CASSLALAPSYEQYF. In DNA, the CDR3 is TGTGCCAGCAGCCTGGCCTTAGCGCCATCCTACGAGCAGTACTTC. The V and J genes are TRBV7-2 and TRBJ2-7; perhaps TRBD2 as D (5 bases). V dropped 5 bases and J dropped 1 base, with 15 bases sitting between them. The CDR3 is made up of 15 amino acids. Looked up from germline, CDR1 is SGHTA and CDR2 is FQGNSA.